What follows are 29 T cell receptor beta chains derived from one specimen sequenced in a study of beta chain features in type 1 diabetes. Their specific antigens are unknown. General study findings and limits: People with Type 1 diabetes carried modestly yet significantly shorter TCRB CDR3s in all four CD4+ subsets.

Expressed TCRB transcripts got sequenced, as all isolated RNA was reverse transcribed. Sequencing used immunoSEQ multiplex PCR; TCRdb keeps in-frame clones, though not all of them. The sample shows about 400,000 clones, over 9.5% of them seen only once. The sequenced material came from naive CD4+ T cells from blood. These TCRs come from a woman aged 18-29 years with type 1 diabetes.

V and J are TRBV6-5 and TRBJ1-4; 7 bases are shared with TRBD1. Germline CDR1 MNHEY, CDR2 SVGAGI. Unmatched junction bases numbered 13, after V lost 6 bases and J lost 9 bases. This CDR3 is 15 amino acids long. CDR3 coding DNA: TGTGCCAGCAGCCCAGACAGGGTCAGGATTCAAAAACTGTTTTTT. The encoded protein is CASSPDRVRIQKLFF.

This clone showed up just a few times. The chain links TRBV10-3 to TRBJ2-5, with 7 positions matching TRBD2. Unmatched junction bases numbered 7, after V lost 10 bases and J lost 5 bases. This CDR3 contains 12 residues. Germline loops: CDR1 ENHRY, CDR2 SYGVKD. The DNA of the CDR3 is TGTGCCACCTCCCTCGGGGGGGAGACCCAGTACTTC. Translating it yields CATSLGGETQYF.

The chain couples TRBV7-2 to TRBJ2-2; TRBD2 matches 7 bases. J was trimmed by 4 bases and V by 1 base; bases with no gene match: 3. Germline CDR1 and CDR2: SGHTA and FQGNSA. This CDR3 is 15 amino acids long. The CDR3 reads CASSLGSGLTGELFF. The CDR3 coding sequence is TGTGCCAGCAGCTTAGGTAGCGGGCTCACCGGGGAGCTGTTTTTT.

The genes are TRBV4-1 and TRBJ2-7; TRBD2 agrees at 7 bases. With 1 base clipped from V and 2 bases from J, the junction kept 11 bases outside the gene matches. The CDR3 runs 17 residues. Germline V gives CDR1 MGHRA, CDR2 YSYEKL. CDR3 sequence reads: CASSQVTGAGETYEQYF. Written as DNA, the CDR3 is TGCGCCAGCAGCCAAGTAACGGGCGCGGGAGAGACCTACGAGCAGTACTTC.

V usage is TRBV30 and J usage is TRBJ2-7; tentative D call: TRBD1 (6 bases). The ends were cut back, 2 bases at V and 6 bases at J, with 8 bases in the middle. The CDR3 length is 11 residues. Per germline, CDR1 GTSNPN and CDR2 SVGIG (reference sequence). In DNA, the CDR3 is TGTGCCTGGAGTTCAGGGGTCGAGCAGTACTTC. Translating it yields CAWSSGVEQYF.

The chain employs TRBV9 and TRBJ1-2, with 9 bases identical to TRBD1. CDR1 is SGDLS and CDR2 is YYNGEE in the germline V gene. The CDR3 has 16 residues. Trimming removed 5 bases from V and 5 bases from J; junction bases left unmatched: 13. CDR3 sequence (DNA): TGTGCCAGCAGTTCTGACCCCGGGACAGGGCTGTATGGCTACACCTTC. It translates to CASSSDPGTGLYGYTF.

This clone turned up a few times. CDR3 nucleotides: TGTGCCAGCAGCTTAATTTTACAGGGAGATGATACGCAGTATTTT. As protein: CASSLILQGDDTQYF. V is TRBV7-9 and J is TRBJ2-3; possibly TRBD1 for D (6 bases). This CDR3 is built from 15 residues. V lost 2 bases to trimming and J lost 6 bases, with 15 bases between them. Germline V gives CDR1 SEHNR, CDR2 FQNEAQ (reference sequence).

The rearrangement uses TRBV5-1 and TRBJ1-1, with D possibly being TRBD1 (6 bases). V gave up 3 bases and J gave up 1 base, with 10 bases separating them. This CDR3 is 14 amino acids long. The V gene's germline CDR1 is SGHRS and CDR2 YFSETQ. The CDR3 reads CASSSEQGNTEAFF. Written as DNA, the CDR3 is TGCGCCAGCAGCTCCGAACAGGGGAACACTGAAGCTTTCTTT.

The CDR3 nucleotides read TGTGCCAGCAGCCTAGGAGGACTAGATACGCAGTATTTT. Encoded protein: CASSLGGLDTQYF. The chain employs TRBV9 and TRBJ2-3; D possibly corresponds to TRBD2 (5 bases). The CDR3 totals 13 residues. The V gene lost 4 bases and the J gene lost 5 bases, with 11 bases spanning the gap. The germline gives CDR1 SGDLS, CDR2 YYNGEE. The full variable domain, its missing parts supplied by reference TRBV9 and TRBJ2-3, is DSGVTQTPKHLITATGQRVTLRCSPRSGDLSVYWYQQSLDQGLQFLIQYYNGEERAKGNILERFSAQQFPDLHSELNLSSLELGDSALYFCASSLGGLDTQYFGPGTRLTVL.

The chain joins TRBV7-3 to TRBJ2-1; 8 bases are a match to TRBD1. The CDR3 consists of 14 residues. V dropped 0 bases and J dropped 8; count of bases not matched to a gene: 3. Per germline, CDR1 SGHTA and CDR2 FQGTGA. The CDR3 sequence: CASSLTAGGHEQFF. CDR3 coding DNA: TGTGCCAGCAGCTTAACTGCAGGGGGCCATGAGCAGTTCTTC. The variable domain in full, completed from reference TRBV7-3 and TRBJ2-1, reads GAGVSQTPSNKVTEKGKYVELRCDPISGHTALYWYRQSLGQGPEFLIYFQGTGAADDSGLPNDRFFAVRPEGSVSTLKIQRTERGDSAVYLCASSLTAGGHEQFFGPGTRLTVL.

The rearrangement joins TRBV10-3 to TRBJ1-1; a weak D match, TRBD1 (6 bases). This CDR3 spans 14 amino acids. Germline V gene lookup returns CDR1 ENHRY and CDR2 SYGVKD. Trimming took off 7 bases at V and 4 bases at J, with 16 bases between the two ends. The CDR3 region has the DNA TGTGCCATCAAGAGCAGGGAGGGGGGCACTGAAGCTTTCTTT. It is translated as CAIKSREGGTEAFF.

This clone appeared a few times. The rearrangement uses TRBV5-1 and TRBJ1-2; no clear D gene. The CDR3 is made up of 13 amino acids. V dropped 8 bases and J dropped 3 bases, with 14 bases sitting between them. Germline lookup yields CDR1 SGHRS and CDR2 YFSETQ. CDR3 residues: CASFDTSHYGYTF. As DNA, the CDR3 is TGCGCCAGTTTTGACACTTCGCACTATGGCTACACCTTC.

The V gene is TRBV7-2, the J gene TRBJ2-2, with 7 bases that match TRBD1. J lost 4 bases, V lost 3 bases, and 5 bases had no gene match. The CDR3 is 15 amino acids. Per germline, CDR1 SGHTA and CDR2 FQGNSA. The CDR3 region is CASSFTGAATGELFF. CDR3 coding DNA: TGTGCCAGCAGCTTTACAGGGGCCGCCACCGGGGAGCTGTTTTTT. The whole variable domain, remainder taken from reference TRBV7-2 and TRBJ2-2, is GAGVSQSPSNKVTEKGKDVELRCDPISGHTALYWYRQSLGQGLEFLIYFQGNSAPDKSGLPSDRFSAERTGGSVSTLTIQRTQQEDSAVYLCASSFTGAATGELFFGEGSRLTVL.

The genes are TRBV7-9 and TRBJ2-2; D is unresolved. Trimming cost V 6 bases and J 0 bases, with 11 bases left between them. CDR1 SEHNR and CDR2 FQNEAQ come from the germline V gene (reference sequence). This CDR3 is built from 15 residues. The CDR3 is CASRSLPANTGELFF. CDR3 DNA: TGTGCCAGCAGGTCACTACCCGCGAACACCGGGGAGCTGTTTTTT.

The rearrangement links TRBV28 to TRBJ2-7; tentative D call: TRBD1 (5 bases). V lost 7 bases and J lost 2, with 15 bases in between. Germline lookup yields CDR1 MDHEN and CDR2 SYDVKM. The CDR3 loop spans 14 amino acids. CDR3 sequence (DNA): TGTGCCAGCACGGTAACAGGAACCACCTACGAGCAGTACTTC. Protein product: CASTVTGTTYEQYF.

The gene calls are TRBV7-9 and TRBJ2-4, with 10 bases identical to TRBD1. J was trimmed by 10 bases and V by 8 bases; bases with no gene match: 11. The CDR3 is 14 residues long. CDR1 is SEHNR, CDR2 FQNEAQ, per germline (reference sequence). The CDR3 sequence: CASAHPGTGEIQYF. The DNA for the CDR3 is TGTGCCAGCGCCCACCCCGGGACAGGGGAAATTCAGTACTTC.

V is TRBV7-9 and J is TRBJ1-2; possibly TRBD1 for D (5 bases). This CDR3 contains 13 residues. V lost 5 bases and J 8 bases, leaving 15 bases between the germline ends. From germline, CDR1 is SEHNR and CDR2 FQNEAQ (reference sequence). The CDR3 nucleotides read TGTGCCAGCAGCGCCGCAGGGCTTGACGGCTACACCTTC. Amino acids: CASSAAGLDGYTF.

The sample holds a few counts of this clone. Other DNA sequences in the same sample also yield this CDR3. V gene TRBV5-4 combines with J gene TRBJ2-7; possibly TRBD1 for D (5 bases). Germline V gene lookup returns CDR1 SGHNT and CDR2 YYREEE (reference sequence). Trimming stripped 5 bases from V and 0 bases from J, with 12 bases between. The CDR3 loop spans 14 amino acids. The chain's CDR3 is CASSLRDSSYEQYF. CDR3 DNA sequence: TGTGCCAGCAGTCTCAGGGATTCCTCCTACGAGCAGTACTTC.

This clone appeared a few times. The CDR3 DNA reads as TGTGCCAGCAGGCCCGAGCGGGGGGGAACCTACGAGCAGTACTTC. This gives the protein CASRPERGGTYEQYF. The chain joins TRBV6-5 to TRBJ2-7, with 10 bases lining up with TRBD2. Germline loops: CDR1 MNHEY, CDR2 SVGAGI. Trimming cost V 6 bases and J 2 bases; bases outside gene matches: 7. The CDR3 runs 15 residues.

The chain recombines TRBV5-8 with TRBJ2-6; D gene ambiguous. The ends were cut back, 4 bases at V and 4 bases at J, with 15 bases in the middle. This CDR3 spans 16 amino acids. Looked up from germline, CDR1 is SGHTS and CDR2 is YDEGEE. The chain's CDR3 is CASSLGPPSGANVLTF. The CDR3 bases are TGTGCCAGCAGCCTAGGTCCTCCCTCAGGGGCCAACGTCCTGACTTTC.

Comments on this clone: Mismatch with germline at one junction end may stem from a read error. The V and J genes are TRBV5-4 and TRBJ1-2; 7 nucleotides line up with TRBD1. The CDR3 loop spans 13 amino acids. Germline CDR1 and CDR2: SGHNT and YYREEE (reference sequence). CDR3 residues: CASSPGQPMAHSF. DNA for the CDR3: TGTGCCAGCAGCCCGGGACAGCCCATGGCCCACTCTTTC.

The chain employs TRBV9 and TRBJ2-3; D unclear. V lost 3 bases and J lost 6, with 11 bases in between. This CDR3 is 13 amino acids long. Germline CDR1 and CDR2: SGDLS and YYNGEE. The CDR3: CASSDSRRDTQYF. Written as DNA, the CDR3 is TGTGCCAGCAGCGATTCTCGTCGGGATACGCAGTATTTT.

The rearrangement links TRBV28 to TRBJ2-3; TRBD2 matches 7 bases. Germline-derived CDR1 and CDR2 are MDHEN and SYDVKM. Unmatched junction bases numbered 7, after V lost 5 bases and J lost 2 bases. This CDR3 contains 15 residues. The CDR3 protein is CASSTPSGPTDTQYF. The CDR3, as DNA: TGTGCCAGCAGTACCCCTAGCGGCCCCACAGATACGCAGTATTTT.

This rearrangement joins TRBV2 to TRBJ2-1, with 7 bases matching TRBD2. CDR3 length equals 13 residues. The ends lost 4 bases at V and 7 bases at J; junction bases unmatched: 4. CDR1 is SNHLY and CDR2 is FYNNEI in the germline V gene. CDR3 sequence reads: CASSVTGGNEQFF. The CDR3 bases are TGTGCCAGCAGTGTTACGGGGGGTAATGAGCAGTTCTTC. The full variable domain, with the rest looked up from reference TRBV2 and TRBJ2-1, is EPEVTQTPSHQVTQMGQEVILRCVPISNHLYFYWYRQILGQKVEFLVSFYNNEISEKSEIFDDQFSVERPDGSNFTLKIRSTKLEDSAMYFCASSVTGGNEQFFGPGTRLTVL.

V and J are TRBV9 and TRBJ2-5; D gene ambiguous. The CDR3 runs to 14 residues. Trimming left V 2 bases short and J 2 bases short, with 10 bases between. The germline CDR1 and CDR2 sequences are SGDLS and YYNGEE. The DNA for the CDR3 is TGTGCCAGCAGCGTGACACCAACACAAGAGACCCAGTACTTC. Protein product: CASSVTPTQETQYF.

This clone was seen more than once but under ten times. The V gene is TRBV9, the J gene TRBJ1-6; D remains ambiguous. Trimming removed 7 bases at V and 8 bases at J, with 13 bases between. Germline V gives CDR1 SGDLS, CDR2 YYNGEE. The CDR3 spans 13 residues. The DNA of the CDR3 is TGTGCCAGCGCGCGGATTCTTGATTCACCCCTCCACTTT. Its translation: CASARILDSPLHF.

There are a few counts of this clone. The rearrangement uses TRBV9 and TRBJ2-7; 7 positions agree with TRBD2. In germline, CDR1 is SGDLS, CDR2 YYNGEE. V was pared by 2 bases and J by 2 bases, with 10 bases of the junction left unmatched. The CDR3 runs to 16 residues. CDR3: CASSVAHAGAPYEQYF. The CDR3 DNA follows: TGTGCCAGCAGCGTTGCCCACGCGGGAGCTCCCTACGAGCAGTACTTC.

This clone was recorded a few times. The chain carries TRBV5-1 and TRBJ2-5; weak D call: TRBD2 (6 bases). The assigned J gene may be wrong: the sequence end matches TRBJ2-7 better. The CDR3 length is 16 residues. Germline assignment: CDR1 SGHRS and CDR2 YFSETQ. CDR3 sequence (DNA): TGCGCCAGCAGCTTGGGGGACTTCTCGAGCTCCTACGAGCAGTACTTC. Protein sequence: CASSLGDFSSSYEQYF.

J is TRBJ1-4 and V is TRBV30; no clear D gene. The V end lost 2 bases, the J end lost 8 bases, and 9 bases lay between the germline ends. The CDR3 runs to 12 residues. Germline V lookup: CDR1 GTSNPN, CDR2 SVGIG (reference sequence). CDR3 DNA: TGTGCCTGGAGTAGTATCGGGGAAAAACTGTTTTTT. It yields the protein CAWSSIGEKLFF.